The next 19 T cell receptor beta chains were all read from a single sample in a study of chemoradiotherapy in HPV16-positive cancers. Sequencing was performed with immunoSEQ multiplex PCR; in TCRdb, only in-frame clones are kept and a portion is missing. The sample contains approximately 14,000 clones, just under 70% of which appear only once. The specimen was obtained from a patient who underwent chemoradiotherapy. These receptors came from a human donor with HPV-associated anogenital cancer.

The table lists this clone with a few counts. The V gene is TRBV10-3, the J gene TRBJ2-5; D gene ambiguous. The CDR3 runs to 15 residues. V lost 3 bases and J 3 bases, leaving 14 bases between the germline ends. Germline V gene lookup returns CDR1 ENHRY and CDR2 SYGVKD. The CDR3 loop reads CAISDNTALKETQYF. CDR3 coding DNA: TGTGCCATCAGTGATAACACGGCCCTTAAAGAGACCCAGTACTTC.

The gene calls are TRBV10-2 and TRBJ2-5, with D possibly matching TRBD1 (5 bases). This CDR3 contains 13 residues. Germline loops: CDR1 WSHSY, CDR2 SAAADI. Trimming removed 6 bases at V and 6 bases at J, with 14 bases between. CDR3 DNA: TGCGCCAGCAGCTCTCAGGGCGCCCAGACCCAGTACTTC. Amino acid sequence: CASSSQGAQTQYF.

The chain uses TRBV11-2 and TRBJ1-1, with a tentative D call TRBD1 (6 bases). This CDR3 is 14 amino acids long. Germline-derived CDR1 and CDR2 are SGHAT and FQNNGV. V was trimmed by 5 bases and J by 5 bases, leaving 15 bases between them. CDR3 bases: TGTGCCAGCAGCAACCAGCAGGGGAGAACTGAAGCTTTCTTT. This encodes CASSNQQGRTEAFF.

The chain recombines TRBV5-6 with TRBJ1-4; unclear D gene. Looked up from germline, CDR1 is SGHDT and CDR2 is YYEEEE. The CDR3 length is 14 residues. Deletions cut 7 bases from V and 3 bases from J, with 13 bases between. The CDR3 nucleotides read TGTGCCAGCGGAAATACCATGGCTAATGAAAAACTGTTTTTT. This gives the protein CASGNTMANEKLFF.

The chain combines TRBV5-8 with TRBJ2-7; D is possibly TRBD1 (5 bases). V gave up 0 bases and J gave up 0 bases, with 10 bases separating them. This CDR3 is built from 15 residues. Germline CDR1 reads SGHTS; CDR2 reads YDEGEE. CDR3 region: CASSLGDSLSYEQYF. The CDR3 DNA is TGTGCCAGCAGCTTGGGAGACAGTCTCTCCTACGAGCAGTACTTC.

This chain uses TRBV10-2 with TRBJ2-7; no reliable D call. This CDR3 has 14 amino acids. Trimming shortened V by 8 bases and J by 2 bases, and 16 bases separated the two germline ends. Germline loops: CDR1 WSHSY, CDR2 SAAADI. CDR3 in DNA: TGCGCCAGCTCCTTGAGTGCTCGAACCTACGAGCAGTACTTC. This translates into CASSLSARTYEQYF.

The CDR3 spells CAVYSGTSRTDTQYF. The CDR3 nucleotides read TGTGCCGTTTACTCAGGAACTTCTAGGACAGATACGCAGTATTTT. The gene calls are TRBV6-5 and TRBJ2-3; no reliable D call. Looked up from germline, CDR1 is MNHEY and CDR2 is SVGAGI. The CDR3 is 15 amino acids. The ends were cut back, 11 bases at V and 3 bases at J, with 21 bases in the middle.

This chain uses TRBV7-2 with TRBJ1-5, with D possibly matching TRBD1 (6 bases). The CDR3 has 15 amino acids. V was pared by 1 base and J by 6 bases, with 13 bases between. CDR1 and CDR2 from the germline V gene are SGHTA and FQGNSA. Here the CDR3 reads CASSLESGGAQPQHF. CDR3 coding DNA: TGTGCCAGCAGCTTAGAGTCCGGGGGGGCTCAGCCCCAGCATTTT.

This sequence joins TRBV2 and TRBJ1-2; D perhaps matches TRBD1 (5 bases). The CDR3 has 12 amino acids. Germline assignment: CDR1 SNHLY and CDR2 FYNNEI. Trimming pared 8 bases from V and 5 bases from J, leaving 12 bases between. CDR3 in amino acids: CASSVRGYGYTF. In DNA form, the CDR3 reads TGTGCCAGCTCGGTCCGGGGGTATGGCTACACCTTC.

The CDR3 bases are TGTGCCAGCAGCCCCTTTCGGGGGGCCCTAGGTGAGCAGTTCTTC. Encoded protein: CASSPFRGALGEQFF. V and J are TRBV7-2 and TRBJ2-1, with a tentative D call TRBD2 (7 bases). The CDR3 covers 15 residues. Germline CDR1 is SGHTA and CDR2 is FQGNSA. V lost 5 bases to trimming and J lost 9 bases, with 20 bases between them.

CDR3 amino acids: CAISVQGAGEQYF. The CDR3 DNA follows: TGTGCCATCAGTGTTCAAGGGGCGGGCGAGCAGTACTTC. This chain joins TRBV10-3 and TRBJ2-7; the D gene could be TRBD1 or TRBD2 (5 bases each). CDR1 and CDR2 (germline): ENHRY, SYGVKD. Deletions cut 4 bases from V and 6 bases from J, with 13 bases between. This CDR3 region has 13 residues.

The CDR3 sequence is CAISPGGGYTF. Written as DNA, the CDR3 is TGTGCCATTTCCCCCGGGGGGGGCTACACCTTC. The chain couples TRBV10-3 to TRBJ1-2, with D maybe TRBD1 (5 bases). From germline, CDR1 is ENHRY and CDR2 SYGVKD. The CDR3 is 11 amino acids. V was trimmed by 9 bases and J by 8 bases, leaving 13 bases between them.

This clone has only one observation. This CDR3 reads CASKFEDSLNTEAFF. The CDR3, as DNA: TGTGCCAGCAAATTTGAGGACAGTTTGAACACTGAAGCTTTCTTT. The genes are TRBV6-4 and TRBJ1-1; D possibly corresponds to TRBD1 (6 bases). Trimming shortened V by 7 bases and J by 0 bases, and 15 bases separated the two germline ends. Germline-derived CDR1 and CDR2 are MRHNA and SNTAGT. The CDR3 has 15 amino acids.

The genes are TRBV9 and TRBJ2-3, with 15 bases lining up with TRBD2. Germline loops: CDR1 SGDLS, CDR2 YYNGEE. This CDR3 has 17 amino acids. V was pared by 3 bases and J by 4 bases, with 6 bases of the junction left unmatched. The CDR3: CASSAGTSGGLSDTQYF. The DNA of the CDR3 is TGTGCCAGCAGCGCGGGGACTAGCGGGGGGCTGTCAGATACGCAGTATTTT.

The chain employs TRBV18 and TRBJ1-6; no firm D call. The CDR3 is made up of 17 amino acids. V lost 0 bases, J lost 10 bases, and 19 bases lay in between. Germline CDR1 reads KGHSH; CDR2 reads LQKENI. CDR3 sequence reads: CASSPPLTIGRESPLHF. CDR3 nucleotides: TGTGCCAGCTCACCACCGTTAACCATAGGGAGGGAATCACCCCTCCACTTT.

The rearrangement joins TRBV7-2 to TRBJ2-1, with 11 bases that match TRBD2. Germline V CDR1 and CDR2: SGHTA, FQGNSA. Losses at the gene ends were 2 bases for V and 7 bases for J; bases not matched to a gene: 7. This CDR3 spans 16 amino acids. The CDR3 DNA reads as TGTGCCAGCAGCTTATTAGCGGGGGGGCCGAGGAATGAGCAGTTCTTC. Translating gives CASSLLAGGPRNEQFF. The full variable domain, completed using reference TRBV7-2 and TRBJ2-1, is GAGVSQSPSNKVTEKGKDVELRCDPISGHTALYWYRQSLGQGLEFLIYFQGNSAPDKSGLPSDRFSAERTGGSVSTLTIQRTQQEDSAVYLCASSLLAGGPRNEQFFGPGTRLTVL.

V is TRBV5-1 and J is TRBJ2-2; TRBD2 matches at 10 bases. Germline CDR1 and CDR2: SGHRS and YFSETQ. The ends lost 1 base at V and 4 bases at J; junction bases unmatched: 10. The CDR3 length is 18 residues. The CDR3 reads CASSLIYGGTSVTGELFF. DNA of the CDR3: TGCGCCAGCAGCTTGATTTATGGTGGGACTAGCGTCACCGGGGAGCTGTTTTTT.

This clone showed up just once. The CDR3, as DNA: TGTGCCAGTACCTCTCGGCCTGGACAGGGGACTGAAGCTTTCTTT. Protein product: CASTSRPGQGTEAFF. V is TRBV19 and J is TRBJ1-1, with 9 bases fitting TRBD1. After removal of 7 bases from V and 5 bases from J, the junction contained 11 bases not matched to a gene. The CDR3 runs to 15 residues. In germline, CDR1 is LNHDA, CDR2 SQIVND (reference sequence).

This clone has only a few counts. CDR3 nucleotide sequence: TGTGCCACCAGCCCTCGCTCGACTAGCACAGATACGCAGTATTTT. It specifies CATSPRSTSTDTQYF. This chain connects TRBV15 to TRBJ2-3; D gene uncertain. V shed 5 bases and J shed 0 bases, with 12 bases lying between them. This CDR3 spans 15 amino acids. The germline V gene has CDR1 LNHNV and CDR2 YYDKDF (reference sequence).